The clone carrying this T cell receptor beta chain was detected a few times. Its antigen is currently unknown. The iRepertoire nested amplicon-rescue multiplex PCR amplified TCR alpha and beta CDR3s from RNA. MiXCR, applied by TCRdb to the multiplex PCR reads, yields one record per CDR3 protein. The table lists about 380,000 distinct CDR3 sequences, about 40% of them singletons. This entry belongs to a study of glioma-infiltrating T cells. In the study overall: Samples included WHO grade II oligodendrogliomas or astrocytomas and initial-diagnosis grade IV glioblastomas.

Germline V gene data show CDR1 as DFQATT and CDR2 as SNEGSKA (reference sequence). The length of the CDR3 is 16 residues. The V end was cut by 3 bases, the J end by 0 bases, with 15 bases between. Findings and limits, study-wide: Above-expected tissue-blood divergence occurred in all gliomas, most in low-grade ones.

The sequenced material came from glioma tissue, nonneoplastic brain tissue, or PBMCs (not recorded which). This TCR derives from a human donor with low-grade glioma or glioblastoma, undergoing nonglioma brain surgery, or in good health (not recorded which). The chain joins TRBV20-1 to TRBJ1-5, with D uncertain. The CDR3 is CSARPSYRVSNQPQHF. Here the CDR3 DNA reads TGCAGTGCTAGGCCCTCTTATAGGGTTAGCAATCAGCCCCAGCATTTT.